The present TCR beta chain was sequenced within a study of T cells in Graves' hyperthyroidism and ophthalmopathy. General study findings and limits: Ophthalmopathy was predicted by the model a median of approximately six months ahead of onset. A model built on 13 V-J features separated ophthalmopathy from stable hyperthyroidism. Clonotypes that were expanded in thyroid above 0.001 mostly appeared in blood too.

This clonotype was picked up a small number of times. Antigen specificity is unknown. The CDR3 is made up of 15 amino acids. Looked up from germline, CDR1 is KGHSH and CDR2 is LQKENI. V was clipped by 3 bases and J by 0 bases, with 9 bases between them. RNA transcripts were the template for amplifying TCR beta CDR3 regions. Initially, a first-round RT-PCR of the TCR CDR3 employed the HTBI primer set. MiXCR, run by TCRdb on the multiplex PCR reads, gives a single entry per CDR3 protein. The profile covers nearly 600,000 distinct CDR3 sequences, with 13% to 15% appearing a single time and around 7% taken by the ten largest. Exclusion of patients followed from uncontrolled infection, other autoimmune disease, pregnancy or lactation.

Sample: blood. The V call is TRBV18, the J call TRBJ1-3; tentatively, D is TRBD1 (5 bases). The sequence derives from a young woman with Graves' ophthalmopathy. CDR3 protein: CASSPDSSSGNTIYF. The DNA of the CDR3 is TGTGCCAGCTCACCCGACAGTTCCTCTGGAAACACCATATATTTT. Based on the CDR3 plus reference TRBV18 and TRBJ1-3, the full variable domain is NAGVMQNPRHLVRRRGQEARLRCSPMKGHSHVYWYRQLPEEGLKFMVYLQKENIIDESGMPKERFSAEFPKEGPSILRIQQVVRGDSAAYFCASSPDSSSGNTIYFGEGSWLTVV.